This TCR beta chain came from a study of cytomegalovirus exposure and HLA in healthy donors. The PCR used 60 Vbeta and 13 Jbeta primers. Generated by immunoSEQ multiplex PCR, the TCRdb table keeps only in-frame clones and is missing some. The sample has roughly 100,000 clones, under 85% seen once; the top ten hold under 1.5%. Material: PBMCs. This receptor was taken from a man aged 35-49 years in good health and CMV-seronegative.

The CDR3 DNA is TGTGCCAGCAGCCAAGGACCGACAGGGGGTATTCGCCGAAACTCTGGAAACACCATATATTTT. It codes for CASSQGPTGGIRRNSGNTIYF. The rearrangement joins TRBV4-2 to TRBJ1-3; 9 bases map to TRBD1. The V gene's germline CDR1 is LGHNA and CDR2 YNFKEQ. J lost 0 bases, V lost 1 base, and 16 bases had no gene match. This CDR3 has 21 amino acids.